This TCR beta chain comes out of a study of blood T cell repertoires in COVID-19. Turning to the study itself: The United States, Italy and Spain were the sources of the acute and convalescent COVID-19 samples. T cells, B-cell-depleted T cells, or PBMCs provided the cDNA or gDNA that served as material.

In the source study's methods: Quantification of nucleated cells was approximated via reference gene primer amplification. The repertoire was sequenced with immunoSEQ multiplex PCR; TCRdb's copy has only in-frame clones and lacks some. V and J calls plus clone size are reproduced from that table; the DNA served to infer D and trimming. The sample shows roughly 700,000 clones, approximately 90% of them seen only once. V lost 7 bases and J 3 bases, leaving 12 bases between the germline ends. This CDR3 spans 13 amino acids. Sequencing used peripheral blood. This clonotype was sampled from a woman aged 18-30 years with acute or convalescent COVID-19. The chain is built from TRBV12-3 or TRBV12-4 and TRBJ1-1; tentative D call: TRBD1 (6 bases). In nucleotides, the CDR3 is TGTGCCAGCACCCCTGGGGGCCACACTGAAGCTTTCTTT. Translation: CASTPGGHTEAFF.